The 8 T cell receptor beta chains listed next were all sequenced from one sample in a study of OX40 agonist ivuxolimab in advanced cancers. Sequenced by immunoSEQ multiplex PCR; TCRdb stores in-frame clones only, minus some. This table has under 55,000 clones, 65% to 90% appearing once. This specimen consisted of CD4+ or CD8+ T cells sorted from blood, obtained in a trial of the OX40 agonist ivuxolimab. These receptor sequences come from an adult with an advanced solid tumor such as melanoma, head and neck, liver or kidney cancer.

This chain joins TRBV18 and TRBJ2-7; possible D gene TRBD1, 6 bases. Trimming removed 4 bases from V and 0 bases from J, with 13 bases in between. The CDR3 runs 15 residues. The germline CDR1 and CDR2 sequences are KGHSH and LQKENI. As DNA, the CDR3 is TGTGCCAGCTCACTAGACAGGATAGCCTCCTACGAGCAGTACTTC. Encoded protein: CASSLDRIASYEQYF.

This chain connects TRBV4-1 to TRBJ1-3, with 9 bases identical to TRBD1. This CDR3 has 15 amino acids. Germline V gene sequence: CDR1 MGHRA, CDR2 YSYEKL. With V trimmed by 2 bases and J by 8 bases, 7 bases remained unmatched. This CDR3 reads CASSQSGTGWDTIYF. The CDR3, as DNA: TGCGCCAGCAGCCAATCTGGGACAGGGTGGGACACCATATATTTT.

CDR3 protein: CASSLQGLASYNEQFF. The CDR3 nucleotides are TGTGCCAGCAGCCTTCAGGGATTAGCGTCGTACAATGAGCAGTTCTTC. The chain has TRBV5-8 and TRBJ2-1, with D tentatively TRBD1 or TRBD2 (5 bases each). This CDR3 region has 16 residues. The germline V and J ends were trimmed by 4 bases and 4 bases, with 18 bases remaining between them. Germline V gives CDR1 SGHTS, CDR2 YDEGEE.

This chain joins TRBV5-4 and TRBJ2-2; D not resolved. Germline lookup yields CDR1 SGHNT and CDR2 YYREEE (reference sequence). There are 14 residues in the CDR3. V lost 3 bases to trimming and J lost 8 bases, with 14 bases between them. CDR3 residues: CASSSKPPQGELFF. As DNA, the CDR3 is TGTGCCAGCAGCTCTAAACCACCGCAGGGGGAGCTGTTTTTT.

The CDR3 loop is CASRNLAGGGEQYF. CDR3 nucleotide sequence: TGTGCCAGCAGGAATCTAGCGGGGGGGGGCGAGCAGTACTTC. This chain links TRBV6-1 with TRBJ2-7; 12 nucleotides line up with TRBD2. The J segment lost 6 bases and the V segment lost 6 bases, leaving 6 bases of the junction unmatched. CDR1 and CDR2 from the germline V gene are MNHNS and SASEGT. This CDR3 is built from 14 residues.

The rearrangement joins TRBV7-3 to TRBJ2-6; no clear D gene. The CDR3 runs 18 residues. V was shortened by 5 bases and J by 5 bases, with 22 bases between the two germline ends. The germline V gene encodes CDR1 SGHTA and CDR2 FQGTGA. The CDR3 loop is CASSQCSRLQSRANVLTF. The CDR3 DNA reads as TGTGCCAGCAGCCAATGCTCACGCTTACAAAGTCGGGCCAACGTCCTGACTTTC.

This rearrangement joins TRBV9 to TRBJ2-5; no definite D call. Germline loops: CDR1 SGDLS, CDR2 YYNGEE. The CDR3 has 13 residues. The V end was cut by 0 bases, the J end by 5 bases, with 8 bases between. The CDR3 sequence: CASSVGPWETQYF. The CDR3 nucleotides read TGTGCCAGCAGCGTAGGGCCTTGGGAGACCCAGTACTTC.

The CDR3 spells CASSYRGSTYEQYF. The DNA of the CDR3 is TGTGCCAGCAGTTACAGGGGATCGACCTACGAGCAGTACTTC. The gene calls are TRBV6-5 and TRBJ2-7; perhaps TRBD1 as D (5 bases). With 2 bases removed from V and 2 bases from J, the gap between germline ends came to 10 bases. CDR3 length equals 14 residues. Germline V gives CDR1 MNHEY, CDR2 SVGAGI.